The 4 T cell receptor beta chains listed next were all sequenced from one sample in a study of radiation and T cells in renal cell carcinoma. The table came from immunoSEQ multiplex PCR; TCRdb's copy has only in-frame clones and leaves some out. The data hold approximately 150,000 clones, with 70% to 90% observed a single time. Indicated time point: baseline pretreatment blood. Treatment given: 15 Gy SBRT to primary tumor, nephrectomy 4 weeks later. The specimen was blood, collected from a patient whose treatment included radiotherapy and nephrectomy. The receptors derive from a woman aged 45-59 years with renal cell carcinoma.

V usage is TRBV7-3 and J usage is TRBJ1-1; D might be TRBD1 (6 bases). Germline values: CDR1 SGHTA, CDR2 FQGTGA. Trimming shortened V by 5 bases and J by 3 bases, and 10 bases separated the two germline ends. This CDR3 region has 13 residues. DNA of the CDR3: TGTGCCAGCAGCATAGGGGGGGACACTGAAGCTTTCTTT. Translated: CASSIGGDTEAFF.

In its sample, this clone was seen a few times. The V gene is TRBV21-1, the J gene TRBJ1-3; no check of the table's D call, TRBD1, against the DNA was made. TRBV21-1 constitutes a pseudogene. The CDR3 contains 14 residues. The CDR3 nucleotides are TGTGCCAGCAGCCTCCGGGACAGGGGAGGTCCCATATATTTT. This sequence encodes CASSLRDRGGPIYF.

The V call is TRBV6-5, the J call TRBJ2-5; D remains ambiguous. Trimming left V 6 bases short and J 7 bases short, with 15 bases between. The CDR3 is made up of 13 amino acids. CDR1 is MNHEY and CDR2 is SVGAGI in the germline V gene. In nucleotides, the CDR3 is TGTGCCAGCAGGTCCCCGGGCCCAGGGACCCAGTACTTC. It specifies CASRSPGPGTQYF.

The chain has TRBV5-4 and TRBJ2-5, with 10 positions matching TRBD2. The CDR3 extends over 15 amino acids. CDR1 is SGHNT and CDR2 is YYREEE in the germline V gene (reference sequence). V lost 1 base and J lost 11; bases outside the gene matches: 11. CDR3 DNA sequence: TGTGCCAGCAGCTTGAGGACTAGCGGAGACTCGAGGCAGTACTTC. Protein: CASSLRTSGDSRQYF.